Presented here are 21 T cell receptor beta chains from one specimen sequenced in a study of control samples from healthy donors and cancer patients. The repertoire was sequenced with immunoSEQ multiplex PCR; TCRdb's copy has only in-frame clones and lacks some. This sample has about 130,000 clones, with about 92% found just once. Specimen: PBMCs. Receptors originate from a man aged 50 or older with head and neck cancer.

V and J are TRBV19 and TRBJ2-2; D remains ambiguous. Germline CDR1 and CDR2: LNHDA and SQIVND (reference sequence). The CDR3 spans 11 residues. Trimming left V 7 bases short and J 14 bases short, with 14 bases between. The CDR3 DNA reads as TGTGCCAGTACCCTTGACACACTACTGTTTTTT. Translation: CASTLDTLLFF.

The chain combines TRBV28 with TRBJ1-3; D remains ambiguous. The germline gives CDR1 MDHEN, CDR2 SYDVKM. V lost 10 bases to trimming and J lost 1 base, with 11 bases between them. The length of the CDR3 is 13 residues. The CDR3 nucleotides are TGTGCCACCAGAGAGGGATCTGGAAACACCATATATTTT. Protein sequence: CATREGSGNTIYF. The whole variable domain, remainder taken from reference TRBV28 and TRBJ1-3, is DVKVTQSSRYLVKRTGEKVFLECVQDMDHENMFWYRQDPGLGLRLIYFSYDVKMKEKGDIPEGYSVSREKKERFSLILESASTNQTSMYLCATREGSGNTIYFGEGSWLTVV.

This clone is a singleton in its sample. Other DNA sequences of this sample code for an identical CDR3. This chain joins TRBV28 and TRBJ1-5; D unresolved. The CDR3 sequence is 12 residues long. Per germline, CDR1 MDHEN and CDR2 SYDVKM. Trimming removed 4 bases from V and 2 bases from J, with 3 bases in between. CDR3 protein: CASSSGNQPQHF. As DNA, the CDR3 is TGTGCCAGCAGTTCGGGCAATCAGCCCCAGCATTTT.

The gene calls are TRBV27 and TRBJ1-3; no clear D. Germline V lookup: CDR1 MNHEY, CDR2 SMNVEV (reference sequence). V lost 6 bases and J 0 bases, leaving 18 bases between the germline ends. This CDR3 comprises 17 residues. The DNA of the CDR3 is TGTGCCAGCAGCCATAAGGGCAGGATGGGCTCTGGAAACACCATATATTTT. Encoded protein: CASSHKGRMGSGNTIYF.

This sequence joins TRBV18 and TRBJ2-7; 11 bases are a match to TRBD1. The CDR3 covers 16 residues. CDR1 is KGHSH, CDR2 LQKENI, per germline. V dropped 3 bases and J dropped 4; count of bases not matched to a gene: 8. The CDR3 DNA is TGTGCCAGCTCACCGGCGGGACAGGGGGAGGGTTACGAGCAGTACTTC. It is translated as CASSPAGQGEGYEQYF.

The V gene is TRBV6-6, the J gene TRBJ1-2, with TRBD1 as a possible D gene (5 bases). Germline V gene lookup returns CDR1 MNHNY and CDR2 SVGAGI (reference sequence). The ends were cut back, 0 bases at V and 4 bases at J, with 9 bases in the middle. There are 14 residues in the CDR3. CDR3 in amino acids: CASSYSGDLYGYTF. The CDR3 DNA is TGTGCCAGCAGTTACTCGGGGGACCTCTATGGCTACACCTTC.

The rearrangement links TRBV7-9 to TRBJ2-5; D remains ambiguous. Germline CDR1 SEHNR, CDR2 FQNEAQ (reference sequence). V lost 3 bases, J lost 5 bases, and 7 bases lay in between. The CDR3 is made up of 12 amino acids. In nucleotides, the CDR3 is TGTGCCAGCAGCTTGCGGAAGGAGACCCAGTACTTC. Protein: CASSLRKETQYF. Combining the CDR3 with reference TRBV7-9 and TRBJ2-5 gives the whole variable domain DTGVSQNPRHKITKRGQNVTFRCDPISEHNRLYWYRQTLGQGPEFLTYFQNEAQLEKSRLLSDRFSAERPKGSFSTLEIQRTEQGDSAMYLCASSLRKETQYFGPGTRLLVL.

The CDR3 bases are TGTGCCAGCAGCTCATGGGGGATAAGCACAGATACGCAGTATTTT. It yields the protein CASSSWGISTDTQYF. J is TRBJ2-3 and V is TRBV7-2; either TRBD1 or TRBD2 may fit D (5 bases each). The length of the CDR3 is 15 residues. V gave up 4 bases and J gave up 0 bases, with 11 bases separating them. Per germline, CDR1 SGHTA and CDR2 FQGNSA.

The CDR3 region has the DNA TGTGCCAGCAGGTGGGGACAGAGCTTATACAATGAGCAGTTCTTC. It translates to CASRWGQSLYNEQFF. This chain links TRBV7-8 with TRBJ2-1; 7 bases match TRBD1. The CDR3 has 15 residues. Trimming took 6 bases from V and 4 from J; bases not matched to a gene: 9. Germline lookup yields CDR1 SGHVS and CDR2 FQNEAQ. Full variable domain (rest looked up from reference TRBV7-8 and TRBJ2-1): GAGVSQSPRYKVAKRGQDVALRCDPISGHVSLFWYQQALGQGPEFLTYFQNEAQLDKSGLPSDRFFAERPEGSVSTLKIQRTQQEDSAVYLCASRWGQSLYNEQFFGPGTRLTVL.

The rearrangement joins TRBV7-9 to TRBJ2-2; the D is unclear. This CDR3 has 13 residues. The germline V and J ends were trimmed by 5 bases and 4 bases, with 8 bases remaining between them. Germline CDR1 and CDR2: SEHNR and FQNEAQ (reference sequence). CDR3 DNA sequence: TGTGCCAGCAGCGTGATGGTCACCGGGGAGCTGTTTTTT. This gives the protein CASSVMVTGELFF.

The J gene is TRBJ2-7, the V gene TRBV7-9; TRBD2 matches 11 bases. The length of the CDR3 is 14 residues. V lost 4 bases to trimming and J lost 2 bases; unmatched junction nucleotides: 1. Germline CDR1 SEHNR, CDR2 FQNEAQ (reference sequence). CDR3 DNA sequence: TGTGCCAGCAGCTATAGCGGGGGGGCCTACGAGCAGTACTTC. Its translation is CASSYSGGAYEQYF.

This sequence joins TRBV18 and TRBJ2-3; possible D gene TRBD2, 7 bases. Germline V lookup: CDR1 KGHSH, CDR2 LQKENI. V lost 4 bases and J 6 bases, leaving 20 bases between the germline ends. This CDR3 has 16 amino acids. The CDR3: CASSLRGADPRDTQYF. CDR3 bases: TGTGCCAGCTCACTCCGGGGGGCAGATCCCAGGGATACGCAGTATTTT.

The J gene is TRBJ2-7, the V gene TRBV6-1; no definite D call. The CDR3 runs to 13 residues. The V gene lost 3 bases and the J gene lost 2 bases, with 8 bases spanning the gap. The germline V gene encodes CDR1 MNHNS and CDR2 SASEGT. The DNA for the CDR3 is TGTGCCAGCAGTGAGAGCGTAACCTACGAGCAGTACTTC. Translated, it gives CASSESVTYEQYF.

CDR3 sequence: CASSQEFRRDTQYF. DNA for the CDR3: TGTGCCAGCAGCCAAGAATTTCGCCGAGATACGCAGTATTTT. The rearrangement uses TRBV3-1 (or the pseudogene TRBV3-2) and TRBJ2-3; no reliable D call. This CDR3 comprises 14 residues. Trimming pared 0 bases from V and 5 bases from J, leaving 9 bases between. Germline lookup yields CDR1 LGHDT and CDR2 YNNKEL (reference sequence).

The rearrangement uses TRBV30 and TRBJ1-2; D unresolved. The V end was cut by 2 bases, the J end by 8 bases, with 12 bases between. The CDR3 covers 12 residues. Germline values: CDR1 GTSNPN, CDR2 SVGIG (reference sequence). The CDR3 protein is CAWSRGRQGYTF. In DNA, the CDR3 is TGTGCCTGGAGTCGAGGGAGGCAGGGCTACACCTTC.

CDR3 residues: CASSRTPDRLNTEAFF. CDR3 sequence (DNA): TGTGCCAGCAGCCGAACTCCGGACAGATTGAACACTGAAGCTTTCTTT. The V gene is TRBV9, the J gene TRBJ1-1; weak D call: TRBD1 (6 bases). Germline assignment: CDR1 SGDLS and CDR2 YYNGEE. Trimming pared 4 bases from V and 0 bases from J, leaving 16 bases between. This CDR3 has 16 residues.

This clone showed up just a few times. The chain employs TRBV28 and TRBJ1-1; D ambiguous. This CDR3 is built from 13 residues. CDR1 is MDHEN, CDR2 SYDVKM, per germline. V was trimmed by 0 bases and J by 4 bases, leaving 6 bases between them. The DNA for the CDR3 is TGTGCCAGCAGTTTATGGGTAAGCACTGAAGCTTTCTTT. Translated: CASSLWVSTEAFF.

In this sample, this clone turned up once. The rearrangement joins TRBV7-2 to TRBJ2-5; tentative D call: TRBD1 (5 bases). Looked up from germline, CDR1 is SGHTA and CDR2 is FQGNSA. The germline V and J ends were trimmed by 5 bases and 5 bases, with 21 bases remaining between them. The CDR3 covers 16 residues. The DNA of the CDR3 is TGTGCCAGCAGCCGCTTGGACATGAGATACTTGGAGACCCAGTACTTC. It encodes CASSRLDMRYLETQYF.

The chain carries TRBV5-1 and TRBJ2-1; 8 bases map to TRBD2. The CDR3 extends over 17 amino acids. CDR1 SGHRS and CDR2 YFSETQ come from the germline V gene. The junction had 15 bases not matched to a gene; V was cut back by 4 bases and J by 6 bases. For the CDR3, the DNA is TGCGCCAGCAGCCTGGGTGGGCGGGGGGCGACCGGCAATGAGCAGTTCTTC. Its translation is CASSLGGRGATGNEQFF. Complete variable domain (other parts from reference TRBV5-1 and TRBJ2-1): KAGVTQTPRYLIKTRGQQVTLSCSPISGHRSVSWYQQTPGQGLQFLFEYFSETQRNKGNFPGRFSGRQFSNSRSEMNVSTLELGDSALYLCASSLGGRGATGNEQFFGPGTRLTVL.

The genes are TRBV7-3 and TRBJ2-1; D gene ambiguous. This CDR3 is 14 amino acids long. V lost 2 bases to trimming and J lost 7 bases, with 12 bases between them. Germline assignment: CDR1 SGHTA and CDR2 FQGTGA. The CDR3 protein is CASSLWTDGNEQFF. CDR3 sequence (DNA): TGTGCCAGCAGCTTATGGACGGATGGGAATGAGCAGTTCTTC.

The V gene is TRBV7-2, the J gene TRBJ1-5; TRBD1 matches at 7 bases. With V trimmed by 5 bases and J by 7 bases, 11 bases remained unmatched. CDR3 size: 15 residues. CDR1 and CDR2 (germline): SGHTA, FQGNSA. This chain's CDR3 is CASSQGGSSGQPQHF. The CDR3 bases are TGTGCCAGCAGCCAGGGGGGCTCATCAGGGCAGCCCCAGCATTTT.